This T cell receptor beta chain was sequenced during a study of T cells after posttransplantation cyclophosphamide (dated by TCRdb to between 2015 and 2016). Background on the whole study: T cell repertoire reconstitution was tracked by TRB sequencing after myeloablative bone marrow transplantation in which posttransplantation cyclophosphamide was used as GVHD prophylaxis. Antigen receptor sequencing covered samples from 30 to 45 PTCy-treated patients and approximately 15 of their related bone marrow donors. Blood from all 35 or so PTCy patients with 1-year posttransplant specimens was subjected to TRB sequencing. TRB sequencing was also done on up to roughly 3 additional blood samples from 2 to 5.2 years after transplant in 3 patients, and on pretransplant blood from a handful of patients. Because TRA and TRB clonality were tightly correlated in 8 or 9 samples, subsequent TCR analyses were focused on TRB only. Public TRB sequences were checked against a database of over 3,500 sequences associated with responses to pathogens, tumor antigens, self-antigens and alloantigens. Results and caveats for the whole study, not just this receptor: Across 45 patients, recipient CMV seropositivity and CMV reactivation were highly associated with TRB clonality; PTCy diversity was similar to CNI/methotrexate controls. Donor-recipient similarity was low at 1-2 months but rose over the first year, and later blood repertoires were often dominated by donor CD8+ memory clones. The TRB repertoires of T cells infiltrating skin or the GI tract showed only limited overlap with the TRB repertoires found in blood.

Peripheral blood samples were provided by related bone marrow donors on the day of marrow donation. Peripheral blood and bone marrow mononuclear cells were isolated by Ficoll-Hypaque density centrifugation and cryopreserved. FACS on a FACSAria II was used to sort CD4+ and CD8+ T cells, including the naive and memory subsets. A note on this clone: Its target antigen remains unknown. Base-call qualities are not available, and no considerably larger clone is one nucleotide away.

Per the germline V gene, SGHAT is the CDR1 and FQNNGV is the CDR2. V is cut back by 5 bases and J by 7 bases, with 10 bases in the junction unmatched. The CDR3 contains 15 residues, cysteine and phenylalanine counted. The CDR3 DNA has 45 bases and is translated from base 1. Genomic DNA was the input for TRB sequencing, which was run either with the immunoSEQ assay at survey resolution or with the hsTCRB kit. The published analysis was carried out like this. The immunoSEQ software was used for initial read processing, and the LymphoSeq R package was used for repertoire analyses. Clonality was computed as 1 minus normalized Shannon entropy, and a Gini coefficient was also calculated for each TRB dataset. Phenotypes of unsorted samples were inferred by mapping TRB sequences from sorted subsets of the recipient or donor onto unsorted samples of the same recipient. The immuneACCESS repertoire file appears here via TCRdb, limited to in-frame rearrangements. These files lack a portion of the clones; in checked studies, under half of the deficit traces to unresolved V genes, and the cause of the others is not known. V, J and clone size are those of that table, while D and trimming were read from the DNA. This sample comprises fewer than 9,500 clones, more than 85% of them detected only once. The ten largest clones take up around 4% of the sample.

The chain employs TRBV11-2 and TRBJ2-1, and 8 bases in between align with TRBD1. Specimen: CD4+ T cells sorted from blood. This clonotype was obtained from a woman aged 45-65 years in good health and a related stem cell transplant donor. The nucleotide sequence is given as TGTGCCAGCAGCGCGCTGGACAGGGTAAGGAATGAGCAGTTCTTC. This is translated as CASSALDRVRNEQFF.